Detailed here is one T cell receptor (beta chain). This entry is derived from a study of control samples from healthy donors and cancer patients. Germline V gene data show CDR1 as SGHRS and CDR2 as YFSETQ. V lost 5 bases and J lost 8; bases outside the gene matches: 4. The CDR3 has 13 amino acids. TCRdb's table, derived via immunoSEQ multiplex PCR, lists solely in-frame clones and lacks some. In the table there are tens of thousands of clones, around 91% of which are singletons. The sequence was collected from a man aged 25 to 40 in good health. Sequenced input: blood. This chain uses TRBV5-1 with TRBJ1-3, with TRBD1 matching over 10 bases. CDR3 loop: CASRTGGADTIYF. DNA of the CDR3: TGCGCCAGCAGGACAGGGGGCGCGGACACCATATATTTT.